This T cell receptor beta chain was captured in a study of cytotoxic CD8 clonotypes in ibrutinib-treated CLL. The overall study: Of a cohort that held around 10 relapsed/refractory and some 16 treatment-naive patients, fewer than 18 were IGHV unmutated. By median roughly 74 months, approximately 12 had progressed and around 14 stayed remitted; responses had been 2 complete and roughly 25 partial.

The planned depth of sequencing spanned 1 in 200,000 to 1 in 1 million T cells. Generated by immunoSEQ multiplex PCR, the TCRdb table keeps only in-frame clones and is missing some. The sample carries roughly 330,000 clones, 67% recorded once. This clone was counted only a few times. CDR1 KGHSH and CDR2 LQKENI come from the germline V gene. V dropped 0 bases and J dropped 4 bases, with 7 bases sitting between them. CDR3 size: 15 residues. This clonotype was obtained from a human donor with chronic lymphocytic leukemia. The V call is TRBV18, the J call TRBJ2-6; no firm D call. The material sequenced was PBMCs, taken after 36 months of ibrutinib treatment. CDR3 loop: CASSPPVPGANVLTF. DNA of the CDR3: TGTGCCAGCTCACCACCGGTCCCGGGGGCCAACGTCCTGACTTTC.